The clone carrying this TCR beta chain was observed a handful of times. The target antigen is unknown. Only in-frame clones appear in the TCRdb table, and some are missing; sequencing was by immunoSEQ multiplex PCR. The profile shows thousands of clones, around 19% of them singletons. Described treatment: randomized to nivolumab then ipilimumab (arm A) or the reverse (arm B). This record comes from a study of sequential checkpoint blockade in melanoma. Broader study findings: Rising tumor T-cell fraction and clonality meant about 30 times likelier benefit.

The CDR3 runs to 16 residues. Germline CDR1 reads SGHVS; CDR2 reads FNYEAQ. The ends lost 4 bases at V and 4 bases at J; junction bases unmatched: 8. This receptor was obtained from a human patient with melanoma. Some clones in this sample may be carry-over from other donors' samples. The specimen was tumor tissue (inferred from file names), collected from a patient given nivolumab and ipilimumab in sequence. The chain employs TRBV7-6 and TRBJ2-3; 10 bases fit TRBD2. The CDR3 sequence is CASSSPPAGGPDTQYF. The CDR3 DNA is TGTGCCAGCAGCTCCCCCCCAGCGGGGGGGCCAGATACGCAGTATTTT.